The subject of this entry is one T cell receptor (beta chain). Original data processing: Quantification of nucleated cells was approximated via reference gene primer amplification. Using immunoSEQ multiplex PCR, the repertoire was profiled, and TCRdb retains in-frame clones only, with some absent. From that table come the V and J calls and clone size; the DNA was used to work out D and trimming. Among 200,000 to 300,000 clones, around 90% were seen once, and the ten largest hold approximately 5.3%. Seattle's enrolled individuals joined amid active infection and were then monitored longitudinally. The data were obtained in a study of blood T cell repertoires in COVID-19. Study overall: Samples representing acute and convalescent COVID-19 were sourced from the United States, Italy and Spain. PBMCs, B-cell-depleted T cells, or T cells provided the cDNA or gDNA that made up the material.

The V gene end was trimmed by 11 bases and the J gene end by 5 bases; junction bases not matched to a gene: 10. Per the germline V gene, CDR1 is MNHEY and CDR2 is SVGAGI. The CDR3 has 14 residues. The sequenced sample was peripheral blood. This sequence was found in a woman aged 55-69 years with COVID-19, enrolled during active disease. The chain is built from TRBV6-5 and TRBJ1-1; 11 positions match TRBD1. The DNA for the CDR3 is TGTGCCGGGGAGGACAGGGGGCGACGAACTGAAGCTTTCTTT. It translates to CAGEDRGRRTEAFF.